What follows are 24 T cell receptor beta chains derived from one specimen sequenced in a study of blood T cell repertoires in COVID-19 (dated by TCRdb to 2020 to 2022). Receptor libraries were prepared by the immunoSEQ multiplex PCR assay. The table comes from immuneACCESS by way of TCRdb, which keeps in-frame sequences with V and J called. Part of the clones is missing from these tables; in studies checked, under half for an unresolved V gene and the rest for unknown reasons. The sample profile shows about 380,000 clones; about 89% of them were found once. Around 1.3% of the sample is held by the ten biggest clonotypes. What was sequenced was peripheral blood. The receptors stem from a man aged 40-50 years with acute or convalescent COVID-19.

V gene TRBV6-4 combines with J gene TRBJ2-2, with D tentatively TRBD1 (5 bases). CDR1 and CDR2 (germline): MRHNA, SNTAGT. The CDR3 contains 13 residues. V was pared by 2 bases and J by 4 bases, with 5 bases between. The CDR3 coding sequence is TGTGCCAGCAGTGACCAGGGCACCGGGGAGCTGTTTTTT. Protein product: CASSDQGTGELFF.

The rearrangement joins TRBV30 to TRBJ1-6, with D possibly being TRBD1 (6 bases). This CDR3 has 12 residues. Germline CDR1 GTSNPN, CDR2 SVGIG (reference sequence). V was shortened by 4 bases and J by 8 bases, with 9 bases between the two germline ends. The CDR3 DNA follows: TGTGCCTGGAACGAGGGGGATTCACCCCTCCACTTT. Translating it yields CAWNEGDSPLHF.

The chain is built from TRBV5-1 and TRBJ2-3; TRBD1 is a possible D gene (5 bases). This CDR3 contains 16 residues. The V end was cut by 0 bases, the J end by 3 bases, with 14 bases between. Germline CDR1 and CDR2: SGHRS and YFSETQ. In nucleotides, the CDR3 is TGCGCCAGCAGCTTGGCCTTGGGGCCTGGGACAGATACGCAGTATTTT. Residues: CASSLALGPGTDTQYF. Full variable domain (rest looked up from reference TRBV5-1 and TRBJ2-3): KAGVTQTPRYLIKTRGQQVTLSCSPISGHRSVSWYQQTPGQGLQFLFEYFSETQRNKGNFPGRFSGRQFSNSRSEMNVSTLELGDSALYLCASSLALGPGTDTQYFGPGTRLTVL.

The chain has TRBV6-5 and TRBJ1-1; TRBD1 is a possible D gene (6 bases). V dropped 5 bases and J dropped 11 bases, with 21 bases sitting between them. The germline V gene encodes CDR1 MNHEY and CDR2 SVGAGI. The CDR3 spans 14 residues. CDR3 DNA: TGTGCCAGCAGTCCCAACACCCTCACAGGGAACGCTTTCTTT. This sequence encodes CASSPNTLTGNAFF.

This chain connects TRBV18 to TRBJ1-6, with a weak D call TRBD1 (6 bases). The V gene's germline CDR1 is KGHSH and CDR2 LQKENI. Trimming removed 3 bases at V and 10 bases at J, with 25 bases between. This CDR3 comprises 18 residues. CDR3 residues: CASSPPQKDRRRRSPLHF. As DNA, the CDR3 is TGTGCCAGCTCACCGCCCCAAAAAGACAGGAGGCGGAGGTCACCCCTCCACTTT.

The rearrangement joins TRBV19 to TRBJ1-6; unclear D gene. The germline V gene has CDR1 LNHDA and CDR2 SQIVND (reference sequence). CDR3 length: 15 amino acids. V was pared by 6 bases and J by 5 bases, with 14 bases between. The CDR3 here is CASSRNGEDNSPLHF. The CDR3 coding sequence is TGTGCCAGTAGCCGTAACGGGGAGGATAATTCACCCCTCCACTTT. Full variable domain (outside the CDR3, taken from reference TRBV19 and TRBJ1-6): DGGITQSPKYLFRKEGQNVTLSCEQNLNHDAMYWYRQDPGQGLRLIYYSQIVNDFQKGDIAEGYSVSREKKESFPLTVTSAQKNPTAFYLCASSRNGEDNSPLHFGNGTRLTVT.

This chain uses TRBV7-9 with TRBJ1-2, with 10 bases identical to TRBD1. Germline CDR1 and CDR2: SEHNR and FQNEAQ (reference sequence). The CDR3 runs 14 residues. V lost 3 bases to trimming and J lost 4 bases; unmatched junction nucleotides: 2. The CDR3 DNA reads TGTGCCAGCAGCTTGACAGGGGGCCGCTATGGCTACACCTTC. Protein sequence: CASSLTGGRYGYTF.

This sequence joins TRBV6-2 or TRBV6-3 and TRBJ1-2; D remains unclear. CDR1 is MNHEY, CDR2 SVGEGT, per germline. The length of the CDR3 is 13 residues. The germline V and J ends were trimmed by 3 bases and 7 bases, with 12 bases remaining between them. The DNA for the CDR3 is TGTGCCAGCAGTTATAACCTTCTGGCTGGCTACACCTTC. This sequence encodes CASSYNLLAGYTF.

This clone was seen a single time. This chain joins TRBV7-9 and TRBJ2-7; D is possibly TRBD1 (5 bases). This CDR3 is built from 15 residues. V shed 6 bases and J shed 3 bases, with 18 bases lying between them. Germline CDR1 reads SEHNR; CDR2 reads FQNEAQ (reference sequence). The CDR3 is CASSTGRVGNYEQYF. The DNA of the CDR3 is TGTGCCAGCAGTACAGGTAGGGTTGGGAACTACGAGCAGTACTTC.

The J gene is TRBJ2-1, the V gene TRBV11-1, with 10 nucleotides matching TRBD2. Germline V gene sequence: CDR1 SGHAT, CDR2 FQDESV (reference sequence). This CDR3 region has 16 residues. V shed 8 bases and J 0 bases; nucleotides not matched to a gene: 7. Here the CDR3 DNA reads TGTGCCAGCGGGGTAAGCGGGAGGGTCTCCTACAATGAGCAGTTCTTC. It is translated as CASGVSGRVSYNEQFF.

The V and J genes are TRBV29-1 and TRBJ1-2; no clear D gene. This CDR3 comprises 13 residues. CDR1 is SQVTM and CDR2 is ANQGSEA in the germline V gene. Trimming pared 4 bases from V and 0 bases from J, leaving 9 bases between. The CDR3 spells CSVGQLANYGYTF. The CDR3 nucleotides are TGCAGCGTTGGACAACTAGCTAACTATGGCTACACCTTC. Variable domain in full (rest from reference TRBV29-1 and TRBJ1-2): SAVISQKPSRDICQRGTSLTIQCQVDSQVTMMFWYRQQPGQSLTLIATANQGSEATYESGFVIDKFPISRPNLTFSTLTVSNMSPEDSSIYLCSVGQLANYGYTFGSGTRLTVV.

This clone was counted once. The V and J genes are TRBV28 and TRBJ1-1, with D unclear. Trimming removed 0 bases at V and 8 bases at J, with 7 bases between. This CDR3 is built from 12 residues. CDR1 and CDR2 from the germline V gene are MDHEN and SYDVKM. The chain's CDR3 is CASSLWAGEAFF. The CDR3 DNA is TGTGCCAGCAGTTTATGGGCCGGGGAAGCTTTCTTT.

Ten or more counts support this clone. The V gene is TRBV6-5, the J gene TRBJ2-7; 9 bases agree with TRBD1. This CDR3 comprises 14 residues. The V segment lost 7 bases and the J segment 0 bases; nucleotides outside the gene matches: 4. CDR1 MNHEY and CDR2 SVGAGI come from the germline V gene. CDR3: CASIWTGDSYEQYF. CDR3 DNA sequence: TGTGCCAGCATCTGGACAGGGGACTCCTACGAGCAGTACTTC.

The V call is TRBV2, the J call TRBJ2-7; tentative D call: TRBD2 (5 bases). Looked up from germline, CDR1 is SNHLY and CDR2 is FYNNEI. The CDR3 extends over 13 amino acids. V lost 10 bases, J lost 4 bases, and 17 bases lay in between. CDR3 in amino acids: CATAGGAVYEQYF. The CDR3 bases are TGTGCCACGGCCGGAGGCGCCGTTTACGAGCAGTACTTC.

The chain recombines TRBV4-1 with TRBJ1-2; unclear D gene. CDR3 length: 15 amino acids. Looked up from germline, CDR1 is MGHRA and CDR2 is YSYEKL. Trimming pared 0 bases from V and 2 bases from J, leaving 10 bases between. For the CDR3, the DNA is TGCGCCAGCAGCCAAGATCGGCAGACAAACTATGGCTACACCTTC. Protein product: CASSQDRQTNYGYTF.

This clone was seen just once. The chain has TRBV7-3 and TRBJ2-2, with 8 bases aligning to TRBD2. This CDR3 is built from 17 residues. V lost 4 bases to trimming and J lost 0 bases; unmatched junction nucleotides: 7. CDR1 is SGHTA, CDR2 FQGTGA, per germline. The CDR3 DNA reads TGTGCCAGCAGCTACTACGGCGGGGGGCCGAACACCGGGGAGCTGTTTTTT. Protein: CASSYYGGGPNTGELFF. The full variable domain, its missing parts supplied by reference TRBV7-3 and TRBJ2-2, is GAGVSQTPSNKVTEKGKYVELRCDPISGHTALYWYRQSLGQGPEFLIYFQGTGAADDSGLPNDRFFAVRPEGSVSTLKIQRTERGDSAVYLCASSYYGGGPNTGELFFGEGSRLTVL.

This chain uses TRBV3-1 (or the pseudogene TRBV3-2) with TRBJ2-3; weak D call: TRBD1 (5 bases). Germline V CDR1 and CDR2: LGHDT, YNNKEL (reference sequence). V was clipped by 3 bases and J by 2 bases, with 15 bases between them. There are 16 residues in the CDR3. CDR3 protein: CASSHISGRATDTQYF. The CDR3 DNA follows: TGTGCCAGCAGCCATATCTCGGGCAGGGCCACAGATACGCAGTATTTT.

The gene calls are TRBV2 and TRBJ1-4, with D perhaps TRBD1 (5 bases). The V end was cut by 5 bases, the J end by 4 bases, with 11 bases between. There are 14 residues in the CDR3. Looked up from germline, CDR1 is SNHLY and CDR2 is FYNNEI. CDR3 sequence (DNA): TGTGCCAGCAGTCCAGACAGACATAATGAAAAACTGTTTTTT. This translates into CASSPDRHNEKLFF.

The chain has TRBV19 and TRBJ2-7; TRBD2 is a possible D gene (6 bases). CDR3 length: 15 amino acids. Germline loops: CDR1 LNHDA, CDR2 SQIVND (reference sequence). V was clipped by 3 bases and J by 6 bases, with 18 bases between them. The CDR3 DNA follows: TGTGCCAGTAGTATCGTGTCCGGGGGAGTCCCCGAGCAGTACTTC. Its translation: CASSIVSGGVPEQYF.

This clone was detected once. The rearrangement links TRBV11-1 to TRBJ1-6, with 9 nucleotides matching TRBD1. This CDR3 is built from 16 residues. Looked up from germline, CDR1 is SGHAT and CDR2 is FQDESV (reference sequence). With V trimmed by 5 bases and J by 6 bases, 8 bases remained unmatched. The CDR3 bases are TGTGCCAGCAGCCCCCGGACAGGGGTTGGTAATTCACCCCTCCACTTT. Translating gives CASSPRTGVGNSPLHF.

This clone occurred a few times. The DNA for the CDR3 is TGTGCCAGCAGCTCCGCCCCGACACCCCGCACCGGGGAGCTGTTTTTT. Amino acids: CASSSAPTPRTGELFF. The gene calls are TRBV7-2 and TRBJ2-2; D unclear. Deletions cut 4 bases from V and 4 bases from J, with 16 bases between. Germline V gene data show CDR1 as SGHTA and CDR2 as FQGNSA. This CDR3 has 16 residues.

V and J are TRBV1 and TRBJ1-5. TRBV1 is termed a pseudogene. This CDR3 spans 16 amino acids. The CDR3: CTSSGRPDQGNQPQHF. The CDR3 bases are TGCACCAGCTCAGGGAGGCCCGATCAGGGCAATCAGCCCCAGCATTTT.

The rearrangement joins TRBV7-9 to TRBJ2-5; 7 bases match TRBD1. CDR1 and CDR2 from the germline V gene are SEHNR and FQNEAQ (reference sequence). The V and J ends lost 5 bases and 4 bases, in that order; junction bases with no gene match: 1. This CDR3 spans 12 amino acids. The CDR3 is CASSRTGETQYF. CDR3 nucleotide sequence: TGTGCCAGCAGCAGGACAGGAGAGACCCAGTACTTC.

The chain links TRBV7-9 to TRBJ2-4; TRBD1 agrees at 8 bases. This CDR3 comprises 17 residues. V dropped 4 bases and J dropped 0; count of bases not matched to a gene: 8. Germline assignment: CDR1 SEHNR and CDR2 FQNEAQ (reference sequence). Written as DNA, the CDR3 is TGTGCCAGCAGCTCAACCCGGGACAGGTTAGCCAAAAACATTCAGTACTTC. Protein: CASSSTRDRLAKNIQYF.